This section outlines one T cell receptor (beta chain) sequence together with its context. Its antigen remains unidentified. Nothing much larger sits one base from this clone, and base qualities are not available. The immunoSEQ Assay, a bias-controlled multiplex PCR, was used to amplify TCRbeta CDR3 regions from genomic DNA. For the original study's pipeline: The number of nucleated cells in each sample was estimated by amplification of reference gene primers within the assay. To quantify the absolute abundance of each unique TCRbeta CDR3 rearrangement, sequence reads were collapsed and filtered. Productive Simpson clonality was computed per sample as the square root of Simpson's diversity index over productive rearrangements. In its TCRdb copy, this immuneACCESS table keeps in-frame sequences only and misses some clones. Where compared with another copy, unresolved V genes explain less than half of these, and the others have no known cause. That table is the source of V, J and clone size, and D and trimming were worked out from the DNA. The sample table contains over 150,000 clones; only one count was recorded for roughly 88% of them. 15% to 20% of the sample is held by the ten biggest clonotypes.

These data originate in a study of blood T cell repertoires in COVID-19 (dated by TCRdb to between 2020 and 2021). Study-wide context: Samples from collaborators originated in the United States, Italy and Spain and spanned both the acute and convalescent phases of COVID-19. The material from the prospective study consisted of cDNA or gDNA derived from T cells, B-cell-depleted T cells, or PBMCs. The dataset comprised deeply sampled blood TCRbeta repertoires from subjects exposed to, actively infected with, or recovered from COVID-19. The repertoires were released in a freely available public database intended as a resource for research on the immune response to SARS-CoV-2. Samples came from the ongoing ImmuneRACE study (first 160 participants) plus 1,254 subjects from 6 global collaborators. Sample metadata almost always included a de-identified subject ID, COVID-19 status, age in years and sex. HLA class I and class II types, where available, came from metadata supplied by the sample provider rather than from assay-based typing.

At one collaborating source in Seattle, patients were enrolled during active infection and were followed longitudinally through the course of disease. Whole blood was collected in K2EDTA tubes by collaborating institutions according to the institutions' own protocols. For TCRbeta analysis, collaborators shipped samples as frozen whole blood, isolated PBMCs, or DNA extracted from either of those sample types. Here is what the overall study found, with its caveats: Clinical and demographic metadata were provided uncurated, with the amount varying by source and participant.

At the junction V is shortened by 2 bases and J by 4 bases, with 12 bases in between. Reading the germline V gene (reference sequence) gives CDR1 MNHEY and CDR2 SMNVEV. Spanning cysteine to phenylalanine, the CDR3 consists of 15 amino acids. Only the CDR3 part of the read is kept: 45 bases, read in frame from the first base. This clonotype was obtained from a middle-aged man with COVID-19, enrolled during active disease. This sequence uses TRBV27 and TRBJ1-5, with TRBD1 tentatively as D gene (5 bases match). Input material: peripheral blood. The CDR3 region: CASSLGWGGNQPQHF. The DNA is TGTGCCAGCAGTTTAGGTTGGGGGGGTAATCAGCCCCAGCATTTT.